This T cell receptor beta chain was obtained from a study of blood T cell repertoires in COVID-19 (dated by TCRdb to the early 2020s). In the study overall: Samples covering the acute and convalescent phases of COVID-19 were provided by collaborators in the United States, Italy and Spain. The prospective study material was composed of cDNA or gDNA derived from T cells, B-cell-depleted T cells, or PBMCs. Subjects who had been exposed to COVID-19, were actively infected with it, or had recovered from it provided the deeply sampled blood TCRbeta repertoires that made up the dataset. The repertoires were released in a freely available public database meant as a resource for research on the immune response to SARS-CoV-2. The samples were drawn from two sources: the first 160 participants of the ongoing ImmuneRACE study, and 1,200 or so subjects contributed by 6 global collaborators. The sample metadata nearly always contained a de-identified subject ID, COVID-19 status, age in years and sex. Where HLA class I and class II types were available, the types were taken from metadata supplied by the sample provider, not from assay-based typing.

TCRbeta CDR3 regions were amplified from genomic DNA using the immunoSEQ Assay, a bias-controlled multiplex PCR. The authors processed their data as follows. Nucleated cell counts per sample were estimated from amplification of reference gene primers within the assay. To quantify the absolute abundance of each unique TCRbeta CDR3 rearrangement, sequence reads were collapsed and filtered. Productive Simpson clonality was computed per sample as the square root of Simpson's diversity index over productive rearrangements. The source is immuneACCESS, and TCRdb retained only in-frame sequences with V and J called. Part of the clones is not carried over; for the studies checked, unresolved V genes explain less than half of this, and the remainder is unexplained. V, J and clone size were drawn from that table, and D and trimming were deduced from the DNA. This sample gives approximately 220,000 clones in total; 83% of them show up just once. 2% to 3% of the sample rests with the top ten.

The junction shows trimming of 6 bases on V and 2 bases on J, plus 4 bases between the germline ends. CDR1 and CDR2, per the germline V gene, are SGHNT and YENEEA. Inclusive of the bounding cysteine and phenylalanine, the CDR3 is 11 residues long. Only the CDR3 DNA stays, 33 bases, in frame from base 1. Turning to this clone: Its binding antigen is unknown. Per-base qualities were not stored, and no clone one base away is much larger.

Collaborating institutions collected whole blood in K2EDTA tubes following their own protocols. For TCRbeta analysis, collaborators shipped samples as frozen whole blood, isolated PBMCs, or DNA extracted from either of those sample types. Broad study findings and their caveats: The quantity of clinical and demographic metadata differed by source and by participant and was supplied without curation.

The V and J segments used are TRBV11-3 and TRBJ2-5, with no confidently assigned D gene. The sample was peripheral blood. The clonotype comes from a woman aged 40 to 55 with active or convalescent COVID-19. This receptor carries the CDR3 CASRYQETQYF. At the DNA level, the sequence is TGTGCCAGCAGGTATCAAGAGACCCAGTACTTC.